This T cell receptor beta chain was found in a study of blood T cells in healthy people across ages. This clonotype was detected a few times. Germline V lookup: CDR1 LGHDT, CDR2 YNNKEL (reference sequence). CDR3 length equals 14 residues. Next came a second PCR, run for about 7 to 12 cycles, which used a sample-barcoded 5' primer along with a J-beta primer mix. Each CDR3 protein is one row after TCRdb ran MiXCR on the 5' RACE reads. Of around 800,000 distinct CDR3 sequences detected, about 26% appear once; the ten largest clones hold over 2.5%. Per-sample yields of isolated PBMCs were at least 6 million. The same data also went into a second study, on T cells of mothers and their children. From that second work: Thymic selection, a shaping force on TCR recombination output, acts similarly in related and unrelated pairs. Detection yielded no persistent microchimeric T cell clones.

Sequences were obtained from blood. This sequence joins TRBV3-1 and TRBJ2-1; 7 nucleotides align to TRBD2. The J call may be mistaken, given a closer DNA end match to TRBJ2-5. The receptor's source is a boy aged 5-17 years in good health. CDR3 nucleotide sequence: TGTGCCAGCAGCCGGGTGGGAGGGCAAGAGACCCAGTACTTC. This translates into CASSRVGGQETQYF.